These 22 T cell receptor beta chains were all obtained from the same sample, sequenced in a study of blood T cell repertoires in COVID-19. TCRdb keeps only in-frame clones here, not all; method: immunoSEQ multiplex PCR. In the table there are some 68,000 clones, roughly 89% of which are singletons. The source material was peripheral blood. All receptors come from a man aged 50 to 59 with active COVID-19.

The CDR3 region is CASSPRARVWDTQYF. DNA for the CDR3: TGTGCCAGCAGCCCCCGGGCGAGGGTATGGGATACGCAGTATTTT. The chain uses TRBV11-1 and TRBJ2-3; D possibly corresponds to TRBD2 (5 bases). The V end was cut by 5 bases, the J end by 6 bases, with 18 bases between. The length of the CDR3 is 15 residues. Per germline, CDR1 SGHAT and CDR2 FQDESV (reference sequence).

The chain combines TRBV15 with TRBJ2-6; TRBD1 matches 7 bases. CDR1 is LNHNV and CDR2 is YYDKDF in the germline V gene (reference sequence). This CDR3 has 16 amino acids. The V segment lost 4 bases and the J segment 0 bases; nucleotides outside the gene matches: 3. As DNA, the CDR3 is TGTGCCACCAGCACCAGACAGGGCTCTGGGGCCAACGTCCTGACTTTC. Its translation is CATSTRQGSGANVLTF.

The chain combines TRBV19 with TRBJ2-1; 12 nucleotides align to TRBD2. Germline CDR1 LNHDA, CDR2 SQIVND (reference sequence). Unmatched junction bases numbered 5, after V lost 11 bases and J lost 6 bases. This CDR3 is 13 amino acids long. The CDR3 sequence is CACRLAGVNEQFF. In DNA, the CDR3 is TGTGCCTGCCGACTAGCGGGGGTCAATGAGCAGTTCTTC.

This clone was observed a handful of times. J is TRBJ1-5 and V is TRBV4-1; 7 bases align to TRBD1. V dropped 6 bases and J dropped 7; count of bases not matched to a gene: 6. The CDR3 runs 13 residues. Germline V gives CDR1 MGHRA, CDR2 YSYEKL. CDR3 coding DNA: TGCGCCAGCAGTCGGGACAGTGGGCAGCCCCAGCATTTT. It codes for CASSRDSGQPQHF.

The CDR3 sequence is CASSATDRDTGELFF. CDR3 in DNA: TGTGCCAGCAGCGCAACGGACAGGGATACCGGGGAGCTGTTTTTT. The chain joins TRBV9 to TRBJ2-2; TRBD1 agrees at 8 bases. Per germline, CDR1 SGDLS and CDR2 YYNGEE. The CDR3 totals 15 residues. J gave up 5 bases and V 3 bases, and 6 bases lay outside the gene matches. Looking up the rest from reference TRBV9 and TRBJ2-2 gives the full variable domain: DSGVTQTPKHLITATGQRVTLRCSPRSGDLSVYWYQQSLDQGLQFLIQYYNGEERAKGNILERFSAQQFPDLHSELNLSSLELGDSALYFCASSATDRDTGELFFGEGSRLTVL.

The chain recombines TRBV6-5 with TRBJ1-2, with 9 bases that match TRBD1. V shed 8 bases and J 5 bases; nucleotides not matched to a gene: 12. CDR3 length: 15 amino acids. Germline CDR1 is MNHEY and CDR2 is SVGAGI. The CDR3 region has the DNA TGTGCCAGCTCGCGCGACAGGGGGTTTAATTATGGCTACACCTTC. Protein sequence: CASSRDRGFNYGYTF.

This sequence joins TRBV2 and TRBJ1-1; D might be TRBD1 (5 bases). The CDR3 spans 13 residues. The V gene's germline CDR1 is SNHLY and CDR2 FYNNEI. V was trimmed by 2 bases and J by 8 bases, leaving 12 bases between them. The CDR3 protein is CASSEIWGGEAFF. CDR3 bases: TGTGCCAGCAGTGAAATCTGGGGGGGAGAAGCTTTCTTT. Filled out from reference TRBV2 and TRBJ1-1, the complete variable domain reads EPEVTQTPSHQVTQMGQEVILRCVPISNHLYFYWYRQILGQKVEFLVSFYNNEISEKSEIFDDQFSVERPDGSNFTLKIRSTKLEDSAMYFCASSEIWGGEAFFGQGTRLTVV.

This clone has just a few counts. The chain joins TRBV29-1 to TRBJ1-2; D may be TRBD1 (6 bases). The CDR3 totals 13 residues. Germline CDR1 reads SQVTM; CDR2 reads ANQGSEA. CDR3 DNA sequence: TGCTTCCGCGAGGTGGGGGCTTGCTATGGCTACACCTTC. Encoded protein: CFREVGACYGYTF.

About this clone: The junction differs from germline at one of its ends, possibly a read error. The chain recombines TRBV7-2 with TRBJ1-1, with 10 bases that match TRBD1. The CDR3 extends over 14 amino acids. CDR1 is SGHTA and CDR2 is FQGNSA in the germline V gene. CDR3: CASSGTGVKTEAFF. CDR3 in DNA: TGTGCCAGCAGCGGGACAGGGGTGAAAACTGAAGCTTTCTTT.

The rearrangement uses TRBV5-1 and TRBJ2-2; TRBD2 matches at 13 bases. The junction had 7 bases not matched to a gene; V was cut back by 3 bases and J by 5 bases. The CDR3 covers 17 residues. Germline V gene sequence: CDR1 SGHRS, CDR2 YFSETQ. The CDR3 DNA sequence: TGCGCCAGCAGCTGGGGACTAGCGGGGACGGGGACCGGGGAGCTGTTTTTT. The encoded protein is CASSWGLAGTGTGELFF.

This clone was detected only a few times. The chain recombines TRBV9 with TRBJ2-7; D perhaps matches TRBD2 (6 bases). In germline, CDR1 is SGDLS, CDR2 YYNGEE. This CDR3 spans 15 amino acids. The V end was cut by 0 bases, the J end by 3 bases, with 13 bases between. The chain's CDR3 is CASSVGSGGLYEQYF. CDR3 DNA sequence: TGTGCCAGCAGCGTAGGGAGCGGAGGGCTCTACGAGCAGTACTTC.

V and J are TRBV14 and TRBJ1-3; the D gene is possibly TRBD1 (5 bases). Trimming left V 6 bases short and J 2 bases short, with 17 bases between. From germline, CDR1 is SGHDN and CDR2 FVKESK. The CDR3 spans 16 residues. Written as DNA, the CDR3 is TGTGCCAGCAGTCTGACTCTTAGGACAACTGGAAACACCATATATTTT. This sequence encodes CASSLTLRTTGNTIYF.

This chain joins TRBV10-3 and TRBJ2-1; the match to TRBD2 covers 11 bases. The V and J ends lost 7 bases and 5 bases, in that order; junction bases with no gene match: 13. Germline V gene data show CDR1 as ENHRY and CDR2 as SYGVKD. The CDR3 has 17 amino acids. The chain's CDR3 is CAITRLLASGGHNEQFF. The CDR3 bases are TGTGCCATCACCCGACTTTTGGCTAGCGGGGGGCACAATGAGCAGTTCTTC.

The chain combines TRBV6-5 with TRBJ1-3, with unresolved D. Germline V gives CDR1 MNHEY, CDR2 SVGAGI. This CDR3 region has 15 residues. V was clipped by 9 bases and J by 0 bases, with 15 bases between them. Written as DNA, the CDR3 is TGTGCCAGTTCCGACACAACCCACTCTGGAAACACCATATATTTT. It yields the protein CASSDTTHSGNTIYF.

This clone was recorded a few times. The V call is TRBV6-5, the J call TRBJ1-1; tentatively, D is TRBD1 (5 bases). This CDR3 region has 13 residues. Trimming cost V 0 bases and J 8 bases, with 10 bases left between them. The germline CDR1 and CDR2 sequences are MNHEY and SVGAGI. Here the CDR3 reads CASSYSWWGEAFF. In DNA, the CDR3 is TGTGCCAGCAGTTACTCTTGGTGGGGCGAAGCTTTCTTT.

The chain uses TRBV19 and TRBJ2-5; 7 positions agree with TRBD1. The CDR3 length is 14 residues. Germline CDR1 reads LNHDA; CDR2 reads SQIVND (reference sequence). V lost 5 bases and J lost 9; bases outside the gene matches: 12. For the CDR3, the DNA is TGTGCCAGTAGTGTAAACACAGGGGATGGGTCCCAGTACTTC. Translated: CASSVNTGDGSQYF.

This chain joins TRBV12-3 or TRBV12-4 and TRBJ1-1, with 8 bases aligning to TRBD1. The CDR3 has 13 residues. Trimming at V came to 5 bases and at J to 4 bases, leaving 3 bases not matched to a gene. DNA for the CDR3: TGTGCCAGCAGTCAAGACAGGGGCACTGAAGCTTTCTTT. Its translation: CASSQDRGTEAFF.

The chain couples TRBV9 to TRBJ2-3, with TRBD2 matching over 10 bases. The CDR3 runs 20 residues. V lost 0 bases, J lost 0 bases, and 13 bases stayed unmatched. Germline V CDR1 and CDR2: SGDLS, YYNGEE. CDR3 sequence: CASSVATWISGGRSTDTQYF. CDR3 bases: TGTGCCAGCAGCGTAGCTACCTGGATTAGCGGGGGGCGGAGCACAGATACGCAGTATTTT.

The rearrangement links TRBV29-1 to TRBJ1-1; maybe TRBD1 (5 bases). The V end was cut by 3 bases, the J end by 3 bases, with 23 bases between. This CDR3 region has 17 residues. Germline assignment: CDR1 SQVTM and CDR2 ANQGSEA. The CDR3 loop is CSVELGGSGHVDTEAFF. The CDR3 nucleotides read TGCAGCGTTGAGCTGGGTGGGTCCGGACACGTGGACACTGAAGCTTTCTTT.

The chain recombines TRBV7-7 with TRBJ2-5; TRBD1 matches at 8 bases. The junction had 10 bases not matched to a gene; V was cut back by 5 bases and J by 5 bases. This CDR3 spans 15 amino acids. Germline V CDR1 and CDR2: SSHAT, FNYEAQ (reference sequence). The CDR3 loop reads CASSLGDRFEETQYF. DNA of the CDR3: TGTGCCAGCAGCCTCGGGGACAGGTTTGAGGAGACCCAGTACTTC. Looking up the rest from reference TRBV7-7 and TRBJ2-5 gives the full variable domain: GAGVSQSPRYKVTKRGQDVTLRCDPISSHATLYWYQQALGQGPEFLTYFNYEAQPDKSGLPSDRFSAERPEGSISTLTIQRTEQRDSAMYRCASSLGDRFEETQYFGPGTRLLVL.

The V call is TRBV6-5, the J call TRBJ2-1; D is possibly TRBD1 (5 bases). V lost 6 bases and J 9 bases, leaving 15 bases between the germline ends. CDR1 and CDR2 (germline): MNHEY, SVGAGI. This CDR3 is 13 amino acids long. As DNA, the CDR3 is TGTGCCAGCAGCCTCGCCTGGGGCCGTGAGCAGTTCTTC. This sequence encodes CASSLAWGREQFF.

The chain links TRBV4-2 to TRBJ2-7, with TRBD1 matching over 9 bases. The CDR3 consists of 14 residues. The V gene end was trimmed by 3 bases and the J gene end by 2 bases; junction bases not matched to a gene: 2. In germline, CDR1 is LGHNA, CDR2 YNFKEQ. In DNA form, the CDR3 reads TGTGCCAGCAGCCAGGGACAGGGAACCTACGAGCAGTACTTC. Protein: CASSQGQGTYEQYF.